This is a list of T cell receptor beta chains from one sample in a study of shared clonotypes between healthy human individuals. The repertoire was sequenced with immunoSEQ multiplex PCR; TCRdb's copy has only in-frame clones and lacks some. The sample includes around 2,000,000 clones, approximately 94% of them seen just once. The sequencing input was naive CD8+ T cells sorted from blood. These receptors were collected from a man younger than 35 in good health. Each CDR3 is given with its conserved first and last residue. The order of the fields is CDR3 length, V gene, J gene, clone size, CDR3 protein. Clone sizes are given selectively: once, few, many, or a class where the clone is expanded.

cdr3_length: 15; v_call: TRBV5-4; j_call: TRBJ2-5; clone_size: NA; cdr3_aa: CASRPAGGLQETQYF
cdr3_length: 16; v_call: TRBV15; j_call: TRBJ2-5; clone_size: NA; cdr3_aa: CATSTRASGYQETQYF
cdr3_length: 14; v_call: TRBV7-9; j_call: TRBJ2-5; clone_size: NA; cdr3_aa: CASSSDGTQETQYF
cdr3_length: 14; v_call: TRBV6-5; j_call: TRBJ2-7; clone_size: NA; cdr3_aa: CASSYGGTYYEQYF
cdr3_length: 14; v_call: TRBV30; j_call: TRBJ2-5; clone_size: NA; cdr3_aa: CAWNPGDSGETQYF
cdr3_length: 15; v_call: TRBV4-3; j_call: TRBJ1-6; clone_size: NA; cdr3_aa: CASSQDLATDSPLHF
cdr3_length: 14; v_call: TRBV19; j_call: TRBJ1-6; clone_size: NA; cdr3_aa: CASSMGLFNSPLHF
cdr3_length: 16; v_call: TRBV7-9; j_call: TRBJ1-2; clone_size: NA; cdr3_aa: CASSLAGREPIYGYTF
cdr3_length: 14; v_call: TRBV6-5; j_call: TRBJ2-4; clone_size: NA; cdr3_aa: CASSFRESKNIQYF
cdr3_length: 15; v_call: TRBV6-6; j_call: TRBJ1-6; clone_size: NA; cdr3_aa: CASIQWGPNNSPLHF
cdr3_length: 15; v_call: TRBV9; j_call: TRBJ2-7; clone_size: NA; cdr3_aa: CASSVAGTGNHEQYF
cdr3_length: 17; v_call: TRBV7-9; j_call: TRBJ1-4; clone_size: NA; cdr3_aa: CASSSMDGSDLNEKLFF
cdr3_length: 16; v_call: TRBV12-5; j_call: TRBJ1-2; clone_size: NA; cdr3_aa: CASGLPFGTGNYGYTF
cdr3_length: 13; v_call: TRBV27; j_call: TRBJ1-3; clone_size: NA; cdr3_aa: CASSPLGGNTIYF
cdr3_length: 13; v_call: TRBV7-6; j_call: TRBJ2-7; clone_size: NA; cdr3_aa: CASSFRDNYEQYF
cdr3_length: 16; v_call: TRBV28; j_call: TRBJ2-2; clone_size: once; cdr3_aa: CASSELGLAGTGELFF
cdr3_length: 13; v_call: TRBV5-6; j_call: TRBJ2-7; clone_size: once; cdr3_aa: CASSLLGSYEQYF
cdr3_length: 14; v_call: TRBV5-1; j_call: TRBJ1-1; clone_size: NA; cdr3_aa: CASSEGGLNTEAFF
cdr3_length: 13; v_call: TRBV27; j_call: TRBJ2-7; clone_size: once; cdr3_aa: CASSLQGPYEQYF
cdr3_length: 18; v_call: TRBV6-1; j_call: TRBJ2-6; clone_size: NA; cdr3_aa: CASSETPAGVEGANVLTF
cdr3_length: 16; v_call: TRBV9; j_call: TRBJ2-1; clone_size: NA; cdr3_aa: CASSFSHRGRDNEQFF
cdr3_length: 14; v_call: TRBV27; j_call: TRBJ2-7; clone_size: NA; cdr3_aa: CASSLGGLSYEQYF
cdr3_length: 17; v_call: TRBV4-3; j_call: TRBJ2-4; clone_size: NA; cdr3_aa: CASSQAGTGLTGNIQYF
cdr3_length: 15; v_call: TRBV6-5; j_call: TRBJ2-7; clone_size: NA; cdr3_aa: CASSYASPGTYEQYF
cdr3_length: 14; v_call: TRBV9; j_call: TRBJ1-1; clone_size: NA; cdr3_aa: CASSVTGVGTEAFF
cdr3_length: 14; v_call: TRBV4-1; j_call: TRBJ2-2; clone_size: NA; cdr3_aa: CASSHSGGTGELFF
cdr3_length: 18; v_call: TRBV7-6; j_call: TRBJ2-7; clone_size: NA; cdr3_aa: CASSSGLGARTGAYEQYF
cdr3_length: 15; v_call: TRBV7-9; j_call: TRBJ1-1; clone_size: NA; cdr3_aa: CASTQGQLGGTEAFF
cdr3_length: 16; v_call: TRBV11-2; j_call: TRBJ2-1; clone_size: NA; cdr3_aa: CASSLEIGQIFNEQFF
cdr3_length: 16; v_call: TRBV19; j_call: TRBJ2-5; clone_size: NA; cdr3_aa: CASSVILAAGGETQYF
cdr3_length: 13; v_call: TRBV29-1; j_call: TRBJ2-5; clone_size: NA; cdr3_aa: CSVPDRDQETQYF
cdr3_length: 15; v_call: TRBV7-9; j_call: TRBJ1-2; clone_size: NA; cdr3_aa: CASSLGTGYFYGYTF
cdr3_length: 14; v_call: TRBV4-1; j_call: TRBJ2-7; clone_size: NA; cdr3_aa: CASSQRGTSYEQYF
cdr3_length: 14; v_call: TRBV6-5; j_call: TRBJ2-5; clone_size: NA; cdr3_aa: CASSYSSGRETQYF
cdr3_length: 15; v_call: TRBV13; j_call: TRBJ2-6; clone_size: NA; cdr3_aa: CASSEVESGANVLTF
cdr3_length: 11; v_call: TRBV27; j_call: TRBJ2-3; clone_size: NA; cdr3_aa: CASSLFDTQYF
cdr3_length: 14; v_call: TRBV27; j_call: TRBJ2-7; clone_size: NA; cdr3_aa: CASSLGTASYEQYF
cdr3_length: 17; v_call: TRBV11-2; j_call: TRBJ2-1; clone_size: NA; cdr3_aa: CASSLGRTVARYNEQFF
cdr3_length: 18; v_call: TRBV4-1; j_call: TRBJ2-1; clone_size: NA; cdr3_aa: CASSLLNAAYGGGNEQFF
cdr3_length: 12; v_call: TRBV15; j_call: TRBJ2-5; clone_size: NA; cdr3_aa: CATSREGETQYF
cdr3_length: 13; v_call: TRBV5-1; j_call: TRBJ1-2; clone_size: NA; cdr3_aa: CASSPWTGDGYTF
cdr3_length: 15; v_call: TRBV2; j_call: TRBJ2-7; clone_size: few; cdr3_aa: CASSPQGGSSYEQYF
cdr3_length: 15; v_call: TRBV6-1; j_call: TRBJ2-1; clone_size: NA; cdr3_aa: CASSEYRVAYNEQFF
cdr3_length: 16; v_call: TRBV27; j_call: TRBJ2-7; clone_size: NA; cdr3_aa: CASSLSSGESHYEQYF
cdr3_length: 15; v_call: TRBV9; j_call: TRBJ1-1; clone_size: NA; cdr3_aa: CASSTLRGTETEAFF
cdr3_length: 16; v_call: TRBV6-5; j_call: TRBJ2-7; clone_size: NA; cdr3_aa: CASSYSGQGAWYEQYF
cdr3_length: 14; v_call: TRBV29-1; j_call: TRBJ2-7; clone_size: NA; cdr3_aa: CSVEDSTGSYEQYF
cdr3_length: 14; v_call: TRBV6-1; j_call: TRBJ2-7; clone_size: NA; cdr3_aa: CASSDQDRGREQYF
cdr3_length: 15; v_call: TRBV27; j_call: TRBJ2-1; clone_size: NA; cdr3_aa: CASSLFIDNYNEQFF
cdr3_length: 15; v_call: TRBV6-5; j_call: TRBJ2-7; clone_size: NA; cdr3_aa: CASSYATGGDYEQYF